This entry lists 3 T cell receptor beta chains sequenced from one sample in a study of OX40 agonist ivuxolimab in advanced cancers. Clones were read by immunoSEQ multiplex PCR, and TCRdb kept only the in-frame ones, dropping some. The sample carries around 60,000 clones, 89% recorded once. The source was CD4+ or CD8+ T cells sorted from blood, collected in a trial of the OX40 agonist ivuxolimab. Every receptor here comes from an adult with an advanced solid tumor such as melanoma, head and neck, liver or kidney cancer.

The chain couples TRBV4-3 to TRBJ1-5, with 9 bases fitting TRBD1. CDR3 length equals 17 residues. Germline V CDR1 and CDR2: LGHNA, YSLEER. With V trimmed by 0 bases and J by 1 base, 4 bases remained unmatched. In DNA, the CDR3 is TGCGCCAGCAGCCAAGAACTCGGGACAGGGAGCAATCAGCCCCAGCATTTT. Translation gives CASSQELGTGSNQPQHF.

CDR3 sequence (DNA): TGTGCCAGCAGTTACCCCCGGCAGGGAGAGTACACTGAAGCTTTCTTT. Its translation is CASSYPRQGEYTEAFF. The chain has TRBV6-5 and TRBJ1-1, with a tentative D call TRBD1 (5 bases). The length of the CDR3 is 16 residues. Trimming shortened V by 2 bases and J by 3 bases, and 16 bases separated the two germline ends. Per the germline V gene, CDR1 is MNHEY and CDR2 is SVGAGI.

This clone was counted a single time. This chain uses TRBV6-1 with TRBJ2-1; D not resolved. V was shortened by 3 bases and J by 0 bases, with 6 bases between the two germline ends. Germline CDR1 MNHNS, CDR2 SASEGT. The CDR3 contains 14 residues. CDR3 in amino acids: CASSDFISYNEQFF. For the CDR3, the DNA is TGTGCCAGCAGTGACTTCATCTCCTACAATGAGCAGTTCTTC.